The table lists the clone carrying this T cell receptor beta chain with a count of one. Its antigen is as yet unknown. One entry per CDR3 protein results from TCRdb running MiXCR on the 5' RACE reads. The sample has roughly 90,000 distinct CDR3 sequences; roughly 9% are singletons. These data belong to a study of CD8 T cells in ankylosing spondylitis. V lost 6 bases, J lost 0 bases, and 12 bases lay in between. This CDR3 has 15 residues. The germline V gene encodes CDR1 MNHEY and CDR2 SMNVEV (reference sequence). General study results and limits: Roughly eight highly homologous variants made up a TCR beta motif that seemed to typify ankylosing spondylitis blood.

The clonotype comes from a male donor with ankylosing spondylitis. This sequence joins TRBV27 and TRBJ2-1; no reliable D call. The sample was blood, either unsorted or a sorted T cell fraction (not recorded which). In DNA, the CDR3 is TGTGCCAGCAGATTAGACAAAGGCTCCTACAATGAGCAGTTCTTC. Protein: CASRLDKGSYNEQFF.